This T cell receptor beta chain is drawn from a study of response to subunit inactivated influenza vaccine. The CDR3 is 13 amino acids. V gave up 0 bases and J gave up 13 bases; unmatched junction bases: 4. CDR1 is LGHNA, CDR2 YSLEER, per germline. TCRdb called the RT-PCR reads again in MiXCR, with one record for every CDR3 protein. The data hold 430,000 or so distinct CDR3 sequences, with 10% to 11% observed a single time. The receptor comes from a middle-aged man who received an inactivated influenza vaccine. The specimen comprised PBMCs from blood, sampled roughly 48 days after vaccination. The chain is built from TRBV4-3 and TRBJ2-1; 9 positions agree with TRBD2. The CDR3 DNA reads as TGCGCCAGCAGCCAAGATCGCGGGAGGGGTCAGTTCTTC. Its translation: CASSQDRGRGQFF.